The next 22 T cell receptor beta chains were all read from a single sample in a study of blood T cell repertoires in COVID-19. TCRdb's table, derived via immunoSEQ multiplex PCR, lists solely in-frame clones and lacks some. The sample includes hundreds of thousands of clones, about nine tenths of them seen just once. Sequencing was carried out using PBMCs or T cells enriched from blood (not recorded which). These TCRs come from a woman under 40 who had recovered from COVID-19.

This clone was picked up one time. As DNA, the CDR3 is TGTGCCAGCAATATCCGTCCTAGACCGACCACAGATACGCAGTATTTT. Translating it yields CASNIRPRPTTDTQYF. The chain is built from TRBV7-2 and TRBJ2-3; no clear D. V gave up 7 bases and J gave up 2 bases, with 19 bases separating them. The length of the CDR3 is 16 residues. Germline CDR1 SGHTA, CDR2 FQGNSA.

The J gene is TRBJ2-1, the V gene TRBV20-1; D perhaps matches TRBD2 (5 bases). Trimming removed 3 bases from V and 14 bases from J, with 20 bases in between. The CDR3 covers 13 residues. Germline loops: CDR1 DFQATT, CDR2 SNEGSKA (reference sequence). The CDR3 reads CSASRALLAVEFF. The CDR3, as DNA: TGCAGTGCTAGTCGGGCTTTGCTAGCCGTAGAGTTCTTC.

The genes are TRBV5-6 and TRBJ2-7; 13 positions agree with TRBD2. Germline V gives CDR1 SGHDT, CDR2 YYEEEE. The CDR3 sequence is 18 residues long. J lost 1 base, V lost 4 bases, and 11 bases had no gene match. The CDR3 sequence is CASSPYGRTSGRSYEQYF. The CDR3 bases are TGTGCCAGCAGCCCCTACGGACGGACTAGCGGGAGATCCTACGAGCAGTACTTC.

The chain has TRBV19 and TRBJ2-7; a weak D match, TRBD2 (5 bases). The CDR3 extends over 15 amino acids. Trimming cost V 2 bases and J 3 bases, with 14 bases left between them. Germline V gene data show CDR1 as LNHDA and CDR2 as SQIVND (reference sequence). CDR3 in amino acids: CASSILGGLLYEQYF. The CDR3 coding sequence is TGTGCCAGTAGTATACTAGGCGGACTCCTCTACGAGCAGTACTTC.

CDR3: CASSQSGLAGQFF. The CDR3 region has the DNA TGTGCCAGCAGCCAATCGGGACTAGCCGGGCAGTTCTTC. The chain couples TRBV3-1 (or the pseudogene TRBV3-2) to TRBJ2-1, with 9 bases lining up with TRBD2. After removal of 2 bases from V and 12 bases from J, the junction contained 5 bases not matched to a gene. Germline CDR1 and CDR2: LGHDT and YNNKEL (reference sequence). The CDR3 is 13 residues long.

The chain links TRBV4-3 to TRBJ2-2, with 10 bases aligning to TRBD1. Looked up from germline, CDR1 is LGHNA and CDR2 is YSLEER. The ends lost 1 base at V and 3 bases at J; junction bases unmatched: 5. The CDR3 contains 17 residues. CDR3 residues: CASSQGDRGRYTGELFF. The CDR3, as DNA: TGCGCCAGCAGCCAAGGGGACAGGGGACGGTACACCGGGGAGCTGTTTTTT.

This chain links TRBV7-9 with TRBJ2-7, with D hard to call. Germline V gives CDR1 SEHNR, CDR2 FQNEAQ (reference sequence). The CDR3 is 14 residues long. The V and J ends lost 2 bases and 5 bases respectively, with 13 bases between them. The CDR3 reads CASSLSVGFDEQYF. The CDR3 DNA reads TGTGCCAGCAGCTTATCGGTTGGTTTCGACGAGCAGTACTTC.

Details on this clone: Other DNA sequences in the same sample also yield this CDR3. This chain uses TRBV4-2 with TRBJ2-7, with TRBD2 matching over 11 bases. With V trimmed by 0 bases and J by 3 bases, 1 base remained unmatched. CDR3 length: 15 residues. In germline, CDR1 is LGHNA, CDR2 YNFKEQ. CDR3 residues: CASSQELAGGYEQYF. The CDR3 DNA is TGTGCCAGCAGCCAAGAGCTAGCGGGAGGCTACGAGCAGTACTTC.

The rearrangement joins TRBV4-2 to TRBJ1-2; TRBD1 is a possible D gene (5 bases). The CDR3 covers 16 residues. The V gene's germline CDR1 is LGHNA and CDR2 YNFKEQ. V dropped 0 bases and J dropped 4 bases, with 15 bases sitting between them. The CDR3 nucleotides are TGTGCCAGCAGCCAAGATGCCCCCCAGGGTGGCTATGGCTACACCTTC. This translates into CASSQDAPQGGYGYTF.

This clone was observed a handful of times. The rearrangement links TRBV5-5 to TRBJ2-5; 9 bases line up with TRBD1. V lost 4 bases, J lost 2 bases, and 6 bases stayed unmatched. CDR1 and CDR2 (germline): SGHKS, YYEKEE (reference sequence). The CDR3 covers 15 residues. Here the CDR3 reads CASSPFGQGQETQYF. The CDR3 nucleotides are TGTGCCAGCAGCCCTTTCGGACAGGGGCAAGAGACCCAGTACTTC.

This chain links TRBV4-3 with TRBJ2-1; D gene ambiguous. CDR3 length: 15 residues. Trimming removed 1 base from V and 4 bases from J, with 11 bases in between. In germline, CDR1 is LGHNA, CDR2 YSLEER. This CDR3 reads CASSQGLTEYNEQFF. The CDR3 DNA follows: TGCGCCAGCAGCCAAGGCCTGACTGAATACAATGAGCAGTTCTTC.

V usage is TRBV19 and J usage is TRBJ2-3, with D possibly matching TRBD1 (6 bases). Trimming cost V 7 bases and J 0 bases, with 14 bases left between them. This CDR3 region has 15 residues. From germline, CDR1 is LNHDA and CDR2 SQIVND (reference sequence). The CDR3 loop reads CASIHDRWSTDTQYF. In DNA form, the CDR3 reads TGTGCCAGTATCCACGACAGGTGGAGCACAGATACGCAGTATTTT.

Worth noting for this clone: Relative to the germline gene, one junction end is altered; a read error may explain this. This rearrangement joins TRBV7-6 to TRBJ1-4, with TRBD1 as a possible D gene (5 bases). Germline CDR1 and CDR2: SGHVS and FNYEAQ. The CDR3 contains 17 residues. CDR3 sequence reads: CASNLGWGGATNEKLFF. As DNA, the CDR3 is TGTGCCAGCAACTTAGGCTGGGGGGGAGCAACTAATGAAAAACTGTTTTTT.

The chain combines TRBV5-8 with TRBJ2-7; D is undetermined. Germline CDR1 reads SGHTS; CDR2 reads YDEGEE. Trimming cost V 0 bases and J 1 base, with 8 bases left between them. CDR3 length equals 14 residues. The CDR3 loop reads CASSLGQPSYEQYF. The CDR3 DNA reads TGTGCCAGCAGCTTGGGGCAACCTTCCTACGAGCAGTACTTC.

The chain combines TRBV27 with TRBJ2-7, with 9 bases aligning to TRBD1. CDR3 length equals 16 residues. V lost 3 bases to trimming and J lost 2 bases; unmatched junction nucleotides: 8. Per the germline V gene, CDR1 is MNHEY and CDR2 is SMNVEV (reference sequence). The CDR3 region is CASSFNRGLAAYEQYF. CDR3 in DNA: TGTGCCAGCAGTTTCAACAGGGGGCTAGCGGCCTACGAGCAGTACTTC.

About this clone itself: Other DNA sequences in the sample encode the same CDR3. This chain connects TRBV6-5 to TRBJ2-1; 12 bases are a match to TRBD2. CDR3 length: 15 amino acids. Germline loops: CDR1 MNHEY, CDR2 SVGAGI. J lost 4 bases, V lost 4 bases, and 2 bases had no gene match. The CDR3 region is CASSLTSGSYNEQFF. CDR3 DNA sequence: TGTGCCAGCAGTTTGACTAGCGGGAGTTACAATGAGCAGTTCTTC.

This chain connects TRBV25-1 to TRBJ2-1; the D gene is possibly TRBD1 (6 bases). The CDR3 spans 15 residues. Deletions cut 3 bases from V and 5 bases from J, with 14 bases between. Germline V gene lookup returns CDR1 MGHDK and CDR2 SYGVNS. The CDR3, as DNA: TGTGCCAGCAGTGATGGGCAGGGGTGGGACAATGAGCAGTTCTTC. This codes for CASSDGQGWDNEQFF.

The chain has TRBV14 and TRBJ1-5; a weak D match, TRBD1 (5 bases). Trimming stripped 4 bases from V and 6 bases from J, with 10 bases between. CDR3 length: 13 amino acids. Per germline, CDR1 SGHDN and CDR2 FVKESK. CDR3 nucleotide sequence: TGTGCCAGCAGCCGCATGGGGGGTCAGCCCCAGCATTTT. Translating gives CASSRMGGQPQHF.

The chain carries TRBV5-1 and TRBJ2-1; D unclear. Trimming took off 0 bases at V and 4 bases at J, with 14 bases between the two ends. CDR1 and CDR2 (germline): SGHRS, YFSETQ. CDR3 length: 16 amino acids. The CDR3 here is CASSLGGIQIYNEQFF. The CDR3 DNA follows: TGCGCCAGCAGCTTGGGAGGAATTCAAATTTACAATGAGCAGTTCTTC.

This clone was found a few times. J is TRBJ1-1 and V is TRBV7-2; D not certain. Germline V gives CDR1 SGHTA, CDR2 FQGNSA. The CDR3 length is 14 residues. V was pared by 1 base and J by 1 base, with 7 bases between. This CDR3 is CASSLVRRNTEAFF. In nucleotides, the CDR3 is TGTGCCAGCAGCTTAGTCCGTAGGAACACTGAAGCTTTCTTT. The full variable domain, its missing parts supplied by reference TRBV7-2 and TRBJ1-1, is GAGVSQSPSNKVTEKGKDVELRCDPISGHTALYWYRQSLGQGLEFLIYFQGNSAPDKSGLPSDRFSAERTGGSVSTLTIQRTQQEDSAVYLCASSLVRRNTEAFFGQGTRLTVV.

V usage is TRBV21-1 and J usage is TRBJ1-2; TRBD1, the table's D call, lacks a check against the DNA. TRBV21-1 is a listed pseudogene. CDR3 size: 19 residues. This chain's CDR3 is CASSKGFGTGGSLFGGYTF. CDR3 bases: TGTGCCAGCAGCAAAGGGTTCGGGACAGGGGGTTCACTTTTTGGTGGCTACACCTTC.

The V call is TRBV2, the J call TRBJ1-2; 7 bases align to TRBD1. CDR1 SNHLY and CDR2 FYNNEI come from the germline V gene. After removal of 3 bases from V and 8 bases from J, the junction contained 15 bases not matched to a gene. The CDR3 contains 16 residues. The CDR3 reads CASSDRGQERVRGYTF. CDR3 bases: TGTGCCAGCAGTGACCGCGGACAGGAACGAGTGAGGGGCTACACCTTC. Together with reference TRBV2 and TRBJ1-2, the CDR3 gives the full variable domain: EPEVTQTPSHQVTQMGQEVILRCVPISNHLYFYWYRQILGQKVEFLVSFYNNEISEKSEIFDDQFSVERPDGSNFTLKIRSTKLEDSAMYFCASSDRGQERVRGYTFGSGTRLTVV.